Listed below are T cell receptor beta chains from one sample, sequenced in a study of cytomegalovirus exposure and HLA in healthy donors. Repertoires were generated with immunoSEQ multiplex PCR, while TCRdb's copy carries only in-frame clones and drops some. The table includes fewer than 200,000 clones, approximately 71% detected once. Sequencing used PBMCs. The receptors here all came from a girl aged 10-17 years in good health and CMV-seronegative. CDR3s leave out the opening cysteine and the closing phenylalanine or tryptophan. The D gene is left open where the match is weak.

v_call	j_call	d_call	cdr3_aa
TRBV30	TRBJ1-5	TRBD1	AWSGGTGAFQPQH
TRBV7-3	TRBJ2-3	-	ASSISGTDTQY
TRBV6-6	TRBJ2-3	TRBD2	ASASDLAGRADTQY
TRBV5-1	TRBJ1-2	-	ASSPRWENNYGYT
TRBV14	TRBJ2-7	TRBD1	ASSPGQGWEQY
TRBV6-1	TRBJ1-3	TRBD1	ASSPRTGTDTIY
TRBV7-3	TRBJ1-1	TRBD1	ASSHGQVNTEAF
TRBV5-1	TRBJ1-2	-	ASSPGVGEARGYT
TRBV9	TRBJ2-2	TRBD1	ASRTGTGVTGELF
TRBV18	TRBJ1-5	TRBD1	ASSPDLRGQSNQPQH
TRBV11-2	TRBJ1-2	-	ASSRGQNYGYT
TRBV10-3	TRBJ1-3	-	AITRQDVSGNTIY
TRBV6-1	TRBJ2-7	TRBD1	ASSDPDRGWYEQY
TRBV4-2	TRBJ1-1	-	ASSQLLVGDMNTEAF
TRBV6-1	TRBJ1-3	-	ASSGVLGPGNTIY
TRBV10-2	TRBJ2-7	-	ASSEAMDEQY
TRBV27	TRBJ2-3	TRBD2	ASSYGTSRDTQY
TRBV5-1	TRBJ2-7	TRBD2	ASSLGLAVAYEQY
TRBV6-5	TRBJ1-1	TRBD1	ASSYPGQGQEAF
TRBV7-3	TRBJ2-2	TRBD2	ASSKTSGGASDTGELF
TRBV14	TRBJ2-1	TRBD2	ASSQDATSGGYNEQF
TRBV6-6	TRBJ2-3	TRBD2	ASSFTSGGRDTQY
TRBV6-1	TRBJ1-5	-	ASSEAYGARNQPQH
TRBV30	TRBJ1-1	TRBD1	AWGRGQGWTEAF
TRBV6-1	TRBJ1-6	TRBD1	ASSDFDRVDNSPLH
TRBV13	TRBJ1-1	TRBD1	ASSGSDRGRAEAF
TRBV9	TRBJ2-7	-	ASSARVGEGEQY
TRBV4-1	TRBJ1-6	-	ASSQDGPVFSDSPLH
TRBV5-1	TRBJ2-7	-	ASSSNLGGRDHEQY
TRBV9	TRBJ2-6	TRBD1	ASSLTGSGANVLT